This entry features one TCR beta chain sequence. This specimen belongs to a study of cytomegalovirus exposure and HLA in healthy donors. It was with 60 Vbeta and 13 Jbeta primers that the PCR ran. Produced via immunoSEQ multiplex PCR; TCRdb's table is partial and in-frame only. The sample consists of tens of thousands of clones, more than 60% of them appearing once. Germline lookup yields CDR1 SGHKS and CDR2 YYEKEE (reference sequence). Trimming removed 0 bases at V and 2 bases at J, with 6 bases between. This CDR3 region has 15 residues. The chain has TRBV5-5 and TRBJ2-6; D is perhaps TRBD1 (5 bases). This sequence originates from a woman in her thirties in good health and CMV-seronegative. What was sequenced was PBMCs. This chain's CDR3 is CASSLEGAGANVLTF. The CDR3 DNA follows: TGTGCCAGCAGCTTGGAAGGGGCTGGGGCCAACGTCCTGACTTTC.